This T cell receptor beta chain was identified in a study of T cells in tuberculosis. The overall study: T cells were selected with CD1B tetramers loaded with glucose monomycolate. This South African cohort compared adolescents with or without latent tuberculosis against adults with active tuberculosis.

Whole-study results and caveats: Active tuberculosis TCR-alpha repertoires lay closer to GMM-specific TCRs than IGRA-negative controls, suggesting clonal expansion.

As for this clone: What it binds is not known.

This CDR3 comprises 14 residues. From germline, CDR1 is MNHNY and CDR2 SVGAGI (reference sequence). V dropped 0 bases and J dropped 4 bases, with 6 bases sitting between them. Clones were sequenced by immunoSEQ multiplex PCR, and TCRdb holds only the in-frame ones, with some missing. The sample holds about 50,000 clones, 90% to 95% seen once. Time point reported: new active TB diagnosis, blood taken before or within 7 days of starting treatment. Each patient had positive sputum smear microscopy and/or positive culture. The TCR originated in an adult with tuberculosis. The sample in question was PBMCs, obtained at tuberculosis diagnosis. The chain is built from TRBV6-6 and TRBJ2-2; weak D call: TRBD2 (5 bases). DNA of the CDR3: TGTGCCAGCAGTTACTCCGGACTCACCGGGGAGCTGTTTTTT. It specifies CASSYSGLTGELFF.